This T cell receptor beta chain was sequenced for a study of cytomegalovirus exposure and HLA in healthy donors. Details on this clone: Its antigen is as yet unknown.

Primers included in the PCR were 60 Vbeta and 13 Jbeta primers. Authors' processing steps: An analysis performed later counted about 80 million unique TCR beta chains (approximately 10 million of them shared). Data came from immunoSEQ multiplex PCR; TCRdb stores just in-frame clones and leaves some out. V and J calls and clone size come straight from that table; D and trimming were deduced from the DNA. The table includes around 150,000 clones, more than 75% detected once. General study points: The authors considered a cluster of highly shared sequence variants likely to be a sequencing artifact. According to reports, the classifier identified cytomegalovirus status with high specificity and sensitivity. The presence/absence work took it that sequencing depth was about the same across donors.

Specimen: PBMCs. The TCR comes from a woman in her forties or fifties in good health and CMV-seropositive.

The CDR3 protein is CASSQDWGGYQPQHF. CDR3 nucleotides: TGCGCCAGCAGCCAAGATTGGGGGGGCTATCAGCCCCAGCATTTT. The gene calls are TRBV4-3 and TRBJ1-5; D is perhaps TRBD1 (6 bases). Per the germline V gene, CDR1 is LGHNA and CDR2 is YSLEER. Between the trimmed V and J ends, which lost 0 bases and 5 bases, there was a span of 11 bases. The length of the CDR3 is 15 residues.